Below are 27 T cell receptor beta chains sequenced from a single sample in a study of post-analysis software for immune sequencing data. Their specific antigens are unknown. Study results and caveats: Controls showed lower frequencies than patients for several TRBV segments, and TRBV5-6, TRBV5-1 and TRBV20-1 were among these.

Incorporated into the TCR beta cDNA libraries were unique molecular identifiers, which served to reduce PCR and sequencing biases. One entry per CDR3 protein results from TCRdb running MiXCR on the PCR reads. The sample consists of 740,000 or so distinct CDR3 sequences, under 70% of them appearing once. The sequenced sample was blood. The receptors here all came from a girl between 10 and 17 years old with multiple sclerosis.

V and J are TRBV29-1 and TRBJ2-7; D may be TRBD1 (6 bases). The CDR3 is 12 residues long. Trimming took off 7 bases at V and 6 bases at J, with 16 bases between the two ends. Germline V gene data show CDR1 as SQVTM and CDR2 as ANQGSEA. The CDR3 nucleotides are TGCAGCGCCCGAGCGGACAGCCTCGAGCAGTACTTC. Translated, it gives CSARADSLEQYF.

The CDR3 coding sequence is TGTGCCAGCAGCTTAGGTCCATACGGCTATGGCTACACCTTC. This gives the protein CASSLGPYGYGYTF. This chain links TRBV13 with TRBJ1-2; D remains ambiguous. This CDR3 spans 14 amino acids. V was shortened by 0 bases and J by 4 bases, with 9 bases between the two germline ends. The germline CDR1 and CDR2 sequences are PRHDT and FYEKMQ (reference sequence).

This clonotype was seen a handful of times. This chain connects TRBV29-1 to TRBJ2-3; D is unclear. Trimming stripped 2 bases from V and 7 bases from J, with 4 bases between. The CDR3 has 10 residues. Germline V gives CDR1 SQVTM, CDR2 ANQGSEA. CDR3 sequence: CSVEFNTQYF. The CDR3, as DNA: TGCAGCGTTGAATTTAATACGCAGTATTTT.

This clonotype was seen only a few times. The CDR3, as DNA: TGTGCCAGCAGCCATCCCGGGACTAGCGGGGGCGGGATCTCCTACGAGCAGTACTTC. Its translation: CASSHPGTSGGGISYEQYF. This chain joins TRBV2 and TRBJ2-7; TRBD2 agrees at 14 bases. This CDR3 spans 19 amino acids. CDR1 SNHLY and CDR2 FYNNEI come from the germline V gene. J gave up 0 bases and V 6 bases, and 13 bases lay outside the gene matches.

This chain links TRBV29-1 with TRBJ1-2; 7 nucleotides align to TRBD1. Germline assignment: CDR1 SQVTM and CDR2 ANQGSEA. This CDR3 has 11 residues. The V segment lost 6 bases and the J segment 8 bases; nucleotides outside the gene matches: 6. CDR3 region: CSVRQGWGYTF. The CDR3 nucleotides read TGCAGCGTACGACAGGGTTGGGGCTACACCTTC.

This chain links TRBV29-1 with TRBJ1-2; D ambiguous. Germline assignment: CDR1 SQVTM and CDR2 ANQGSEA. V lost 2 bases, J lost 4 bases, and 14 bases lay in between. This CDR3 has 14 amino acids. CDR3 loop: CSVERAENTYGYTF. DNA for the CDR3: TGCAGCGTTGAAAGGGCCGAGAATACCTATGGCTACACCTTC.

This clonotype has just one count. J is TRBJ2-1 and V is TRBV6-4; D may be TRBD1 or TRBD2 (7 bases each). Trimming stripped 3 bases from V and 7 bases from J, with 13 bases between. The CDR3 sequence is 14 residues long. Germline-derived CDR1 and CDR2 are MRHNA and SNTAGT. The CDR3 DNA reads as TGTGCCAGCAGTGAAGGGGGCGGGAGTAATGAGCAGTTCTTC. Its translation: CASSEGGGSNEQFF.

CDR3 nucleotide sequence: TGTGCCAGCAGCTTAAGTACGAAACAAGAGACCCAGTACTTC. This sequence encodes CASSLSTKQETQYF. The genes are TRBV7-2 and TRBJ2-5; D gene unclear. CDR3 length: 14 amino acids. Germline loops: CDR1 SGHTA, CDR2 FQGNSA. V was clipped by 2 bases and J by 2 bases, with 9 bases between them.

V gene TRBV3-1 combines with J gene TRBJ2-7, with 7 bases matching TRBD1. Germline V lookup: CDR1 LGHDT, CDR2 YNNKEL (reference sequence). V dropped 6 bases and J dropped 4; count of bases not matched to a gene: 6. This CDR3 has 13 residues. The CDR3, as DNA: TGTGCCAGCAGTGCCGACAGGGTGTACGAGCAGTACTTC. Translation gives CASSADRVYEQYF.

J is TRBJ2-5 and V is TRBV29-1, with D perhaps TRBD1 (5 bases). Germline V gene lookup returns CDR1 SQVTM and CDR2 ANQGSEA. This CDR3 region has 14 residues. V gave up 1 base and J gave up 4 bases, with 13 bases separating them. The CDR3 spells CSVEVRVNRETQYF. The CDR3 DNA reads as TGCAGCGTTGAAGTCAGGGTGAACCGAGAGACCCAGTACTTC. Filled out from reference TRBV29-1 and TRBJ2-5, the complete variable domain reads SAVISQKPSRDICQRGTSLTIQCQVDSQVTMMFWYRQQPGQSLTLIATANQGSEATYESGFVIDKFPISRPNLTFSTLTVSNMSPEDSSIYLCSVEVRVNRETQYFGPGTRLLVL.

This rearrangement joins TRBV20-1 to TRBJ2-7; tentatively, D is TRBD2 (6 bases). Germline V gene lookup returns CDR1 DFQATT and CDR2 SNEGSKA (reference sequence). With 0 bases removed from V and 3 bases from J, the gap between germline ends came to 12 bases. The CDR3 spans 14 residues. CDR3 loop: CSAREAGLHYEQYF. CDR3 sequence (DNA): TGCAGTGCTAGAGAGGCGGGGCTACACTACGAGCAGTACTTC.

This chain joins TRBV12-3 or TRBV12-4 and TRBJ1-1; TRBD1 is a possible D gene (6 bases). This CDR3 region has 13 residues. Trimming pared 7 bases from V and 5 bases from J, leaving 14 bases between. CDR3 region: CASNTYRETEAFF. CDR3 in DNA: TGTGCCAGCAATACATACAGGGAAACTGAAGCTTTCTTT.

This clonotype was seen just once. The germline gene is not matched at one end of the junction; a read error may be the cause. The chain has TRBV12-3 or TRBV12-4 and TRBJ2-3; D is unresolved. The CDR3 is 14 amino acids. The CDR3 DNA follows: TGTACCAGCAGTTTAGATGGGAGCACAGATACGCAGTATTTT. Its protein is CTSSLDGSTDTQYF.

The chain is built from TRBV7-2 and TRBJ2-1; D possibly corresponds to TRBD2 (5 bases). This CDR3 is 13 amino acids long. Trimming cost V 5 bases and J 7 bases, with 12 bases left between them. In germline, CDR1 is SGHTA, CDR2 FQGNSA. CDR3 nucleotide sequence: TGTGCCAGCAGCCGCCGGGAATCAAATGAGCAGTTCTTC. Amino acids: CASSRRESNEQFF.

The chain is built from TRBV20-1 and TRBJ2-3, with D possibly matching TRBD2 (7 bases). There are 16 residues in the CDR3. Trimming took off 6 bases at V and 0 bases at J, with 19 bases between the two ends. CDR1 is DFQATT and CDR2 is SNEGSKA in the germline V gene (reference sequence). In DNA form, the CDR3 reads TGCAGTGCCCTACGGGGGGCGGGAGCTAGCACAGATACGCAGTATTTT. Translating gives CSALRGAGASTDTQYF.

The genes are TRBV7-9 and TRBJ2-5, with a possible D match to TRBD1 (5 bases). The CDR3 is made up of 14 amino acids. From germline, CDR1 is SEHNR and CDR2 FQNEAQ (reference sequence). Trimming took off 7 bases at V and 0 bases at J, with 12 bases between the two ends. CDR3 coding DNA: TGTGCCAGCACCCCGTCCAGGGACCAAGAGACCCAGTACTTC. It yields the protein CASTPSRDQETQYF.

The rearrangement joins TRBV9 to TRBJ2-7, with 9 bases lining up with TRBD1. Germline V gene data show CDR1 as SGDLS and CDR2 as YYNGEE. V lost 0 bases to trimming and J lost 5 bases; unmatched junction nucleotides: 6. This CDR3 is built from 15 residues. CDR3 protein: CASSVDGTGSDEQYF. In DNA form, the CDR3 reads TGTGCCAGCAGCGTAGACGGGACAGGGAGCGACGAGCAGTACTTC. The whole variable domain, filled in from reference TRBV9 and TRBJ2-7, reads DSGVTQTPKHLITATGQRVTLRCSPRSGDLSVYWYQQSLDQGLQFLIQYYNGEERAKGNILERFSAQQFPDLHSELNLSSLELGDSALYFCASSVDGTGSDEQYFGPGTRLTVT.

The chain couples TRBV10-3 to TRBJ1-2, with 11 bases fitting TRBD1. Germline V CDR1 and CDR2: ENHRY, SYGVKD. This CDR3 is built from 15 residues. With V trimmed by 3 bases and J by 4 bases, 4 bases remained unmatched. The CDR3 loop is CAISEAGQGVYGYTF. DNA for the CDR3: TGTGCCATCAGTGAAGCGGGACAGGGGGTCTATGGCTACACCTTC.

V usage is TRBV5-1 and J usage is TRBJ2-7, with 7 bases lining up with TRBD1. The CDR3 covers 12 residues. CDR1 is SGHRS and CDR2 is YFSETQ in the germline V gene. Germline trimming cut 4 bases from V and 5 bases from J; bases unmatched to any gene: 3. CDR3 amino acids: CASSAGQDEQYF. The CDR3 bases are TGCGCCAGCAGCGCCGGACAGGACGAGCAGTACTTC.

V and J are TRBV10-3 and TRBJ1-1; 8 bases are shared with TRBD1. This CDR3 has 12 amino acids. The J segment lost 7 bases and the V segment lost 6 bases, leaving 4 bases of the junction unmatched. The germline gives CDR1 ENHRY, CDR2 SYGVKD. The CDR3 DNA is TGTGCCATCAGAACAGGGGGGAATGAAGCTTTCTTT. It yields the protein CAIRTGGNEAFF.

This clonotype was seen only a few times. The rearrangement links TRBV5-5 to TRBJ2-3, with 9 bases matching TRBD2. Germline values: CDR1 SGHKS, CDR2 YYEKEE (reference sequence). J lost 2 bases, V lost 6 bases, and 10 bases had no gene match. The CDR3 spans 16 residues. CDR3 in amino acids: CASNLILAGVTDTQYF. CDR3 DNA sequence: TGTGCCAGCAACCTAATCTTAGCGGGAGTCACAGATACGCAGTATTTT.

Concerning this clonotype itself: Mismatch with germline at one junction end may stem from a read error. The chain couples TRBV7-2 to TRBJ1-2; TRBD1 is a possible D gene (6 bases). CDR1 and CDR2 (germline): SGHTA, FQGNSA. The CDR3 is 15 residues long. Here the CDR3 reads CASSFGGGGSYGYTF. The CDR3, as DNA: TGCGCCAGCAGCTTCGGCGGGGGGGGCAGCTATGGCTACACCTTC.

Points on this clonotype: An end of the junction does not agree with germline; a read error may underlie this. The rearrangement joins TRBV12-3 or TRBV12-4 to TRBJ1-1, with 10 bases lining up with TRBD1. This CDR3 has 16 residues. The CDR3 bases are TGTGCCAGCAGCACAGGAACGGGACAGGGGATCCCTGAAGTTTTCTTT. This sequence encodes CASSTGTGQGIPEVFF.

There are a few counts of this clonotype. The V gene is TRBV6-5, the J gene TRBJ1-2; the D gene is possibly TRBD1 (6 bases). Germline V gives CDR1 MNHEY, CDR2 SVGAGI. The germline V and J ends were trimmed by 6 bases and 4 bases, with 9 bases remaining between them. The CDR3 spans 12 residues. DNA of the CDR3: TGTGCCAGCAGGGACAGATCCTATGGCTACACCTTC. This sequence encodes CASRDRSYGYTF.

The chain uses TRBV7-2 and TRBJ2-5; no firm D call. CDR1 and CDR2 (germline): SGHTA, FQGNSA. V was pared by 6 bases and J by 3 bases, with 14 bases between. This CDR3 is built from 14 residues. In DNA form, the CDR3 reads TGTGCCAGCAGGCGTATCATGACAAAAGAGACCCAGTACTTC. It yields the protein CASRRIMTKETQYF. Full variable domain (outside the CDR3, taken from reference TRBV7-2 and TRBJ2-5): GAGVSQSPSNKVTEKGKDVELRCDPISGHTALYWYRQSLGQGLEFLIYFQGNSAPDKSGLPSDRFSAERTGGSVSTLTIQRTQQEDSAVYLCASRRIMTKETQYFGPGTRLLVL.

The CDR3 is CASSYQVQNTEAFF. In DNA form, the CDR3 reads TGTGCCAGCAGTTATCAGGTCCAGAACACTGAAGCTTTCTTT. This chain connects TRBV6-6 to TRBJ1-1; D unresolved. Germline CDR1 is MNHNY and CDR2 is SVGAGI (reference sequence). This CDR3 has 14 residues. With 3 bases removed from V and 1 base from J, the gap between germline ends came to 9 bases.

This sequence joins TRBV2 and TRBJ1-2; TRBD1 matches 7 bases. V was clipped by 8 bases and J by 3 bases; unmatched bases: 9. This CDR3 has 14 residues. Germline assignment: CDR1 SNHLY and CDR2 FYNNEI. The CDR3 sequence is CASGETGTDYGYTF. The CDR3 DNA is TGTGCCAGCGGAGAGACCGGGACAGACTATGGCTACACCTTC. Looking up the rest from reference TRBV2 and TRBJ1-2 gives the full variable domain: EPEVTQTPSHQVTQMGQEVILRCVPISNHLYFYWYRQILGQKVEFLVSFYNNEISEKSEIFDDQFSVERPDGSNFTLKIRSTKLEDSAMYFCASGETGTDYGYTFGSGTRLTVV.